This is a list of T cell receptor beta chains from one sample in a study of cytomegalovirus exposure and HLA in healthy donors. TCRdb's table, derived via immunoSEQ multiplex PCR, lists solely in-frame clones and lacks some. Altogether approximately 64,000 clones are present, 80% to 90% being singletons, with the ten largest covering around 1.7%. Sequencing input: PBMCs. Receptors originate from a woman aged 18-29 years in good health and CMV-seronegative. Each CDR3 is given with its conserved first and last residue. The order of the fields is J gene, clone size, V gene, D gene, CDR3 DNA, CDR3 protein. D genes are given only for firm matches. A row's size may be missing; if present it is once, few, many or a size class.

TRBJ1-1	NA	TRBV7-2	NA	TGTGCCAGCAGCTTCAGGGGCAGAAGCACTGAAGCTTTCTTT	CASSFRGRSTEAFF
TRBJ1-4	NA	TRBV7-2	TRBD1	TGTGCCAGCAGCTTAGCGAGGGGGCGGGATGAAAAACTGTTTTTT	CASSLARGRDEKLFF
TRBJ2-2	once	TRBV9	TRBD1	TGTGCCAGCAGCATCACACAGGGGGTCACCGGGGAGCTGTTTTTT	CASSITQGVTGELFF
TRBJ2-5	NA	TRBV28	NA	TGTGCCAGCAGTTTTTGGGGTCGGGGAAAGGAGACCCAGTACTTC	CASSFWGRGKETQYF
TRBJ2-7	once	TRBV29-1	NA	TGCAGCGTTGAAGTGTCGGTCTACGAGCAGTACTTC	CSVEVSVYEQYF
TRBJ1-5	NA	TRBV7-2	NA	TGTGCCAGCAGCTTAGCGCCCAGGGGCAAAATTCAGCCCCAGCATTTT	CASSLAPRGKIQPQHF
TRBJ1-3	NA	TRBV7-2	NA	TGTGCCAGCAGCTTAGGACGCCAGGACACCATATATTTT	CASSLGRQDTIYF
TRBJ1-5	NA	TRBV6-1	NA	TGTGCCAGCAGTGAAGTGCCCAGTCAGCCCCAGCATTTT	CASSEVPSQPQHF
TRBJ1-2	NA	TRBV29-1	TRBD1	TGCAGCGCCGAAGACAGGGAAGGGCTTGGCTACACCTTC	CSAEDREGLGYTF
TRBJ2-5	once	TRBV10-1	TRBD2	TGCGCCACCCGGGTAGCCCAGCGGGGCCACCAAGAGACCCAGTACTTC	CATRVAQRGHQETQYF
TRBJ2-5	NA	TRBV7-9	NA	TGTGCCAGCAGCTTAGCTTCGGGGAGACTCCAAGAGACCCAGTACTTC	CASSLASGRLQETQYF
TRBJ1-2	NA	TRBV7-2	NA	TGTGCCAGCAGCCCTCCCGGGTATGGCTACACCTTC	CASSPPGYGYTF
TRBJ1-2	NA	TRBV30	TRBD1	TGTGCCTGGAGTGTACAGGGGGGCTATGGCTACACCTTC	CAWSVQGGYGYTF
TRBJ2-7	NA	TRBV27	NA	TGTGCCAGCAGTCCTAGACGGTCCTACGAGCAGTACTTC	CASSPRRSYEQYF
TRBJ2-1	NA	TRBV30	NA	TGTGCCTGGAGTGTACTGAGCCGAGTGAATGAGCAGTTCTTC	CAWSVLSRVNEQFF
TRBJ1-3	NA	TRBV4-1	NA	TGCGCCAGCAGCCAAGAGGGGCAGGGGCTCGGAAACACCATATATTTT	CASSQEGQGLGNTIYF
TRBJ2-1	once	TRBV7-3	NA	TGTGCCAGCAGCTACAGCGGGCTCAATGAGCAGTTCTTC	CASSYSGLNEQFF
TRBJ2-7	few	TRBV27	TRBD2	TGTGCCAGCAGTTTAACGTTTCGCCTAGCGGGCCTCCAGCAGTACTTC	CASSLTFRLAGLQQYF
TRBJ2-1	once	TRBV5-1	NA	TGCGCCAGCAGCTTGTGGCAGAACAATGAGCAGTTCTTC	CASSLWQNNEQFF
TRBJ1-2	NA	TRBV30	NA	TGTGCCTGGACCCCGGGGGGGGACTATGGCTACACCTTC	CAWTPGGDYGYTF
TRBJ1-4	NA	TRBV5-6	NA	TGTGCCAGCAGTATGACCAGGCTTAATGAAAAACTGTTTTTT	CASSMTRLNEKLFF
TRBJ1-1	NA	TRBV20-1	NA	TGCAGTGCTAGTCAGGATGCTGAAGCTTTCTTT	CSASQDAEAFF